The 4 T cell receptor beta chains given below trace back to one sample, sequenced in a study of spatial heterogeneity in lung cancer. Noted time point: sample taken at primary tumor resection. Material for sequencing was whole RNA from tumor, nontumor lung or frozen PBMC, left unsorted. MiXCR was run by TCRdb on the 5' RACE reads, yielding one entry per CDR3 protein. This table has about 56,000 distinct CDR3 sequences, less than 10% appearing once. The sequenced sample was PBMCs, obtained at surgery. The receptor source for this set is a female donor with early-stage non-small cell lung cancer.

This clonotype showed up many times. This chain connects TRBV20-1 to TRBJ2-7; perhaps TRBD1 as D (5 bases). Germline V lookup: CDR1 DFQATT, CDR2 SNEGSKA (reference sequence). Trimming took 3 bases from V and 4 from J, leaving 10 bases between them. The CDR3 runs to 12 residues. The CDR3 loop reads CSAREQVYEQYF. Written as DNA, the CDR3 is TGCAGTGCTAGGGAACAGGTTTACGAGCAGTACTTC.

V and J are TRBV20-1 and TRBJ2-5, with 15 bases fitting TRBD2. This CDR3 region has 16 residues. With V trimmed by 4 bases and J by 5 bases, 8 bases remained unmatched. Germline loops: CDR1 DFQATT, CDR2 SNEGSKA (reference sequence). The CDR3 nucleotides read TGCAGTGCTATTGGACTAGCGGGAGGGCCGGGTGAGACCCAGTACTTC. This sequence encodes CSAIGLAGGPGETQYF.

The chain uses TRBV5-1 and TRBJ1-5; TRBD1 matches at 7 bases. V dropped 5 bases and J dropped 3; count of bases not matched to a gene: 5. This CDR3 has 14 residues. Germline V lookup: CDR1 SGHRS, CDR2 YFSETQ. CDR3 sequence reads: CASSSTGINQPQHF. The CDR3 region has the DNA TGCGCCAGCAGTTCGACAGGGATCAATCAGCCCCAGCATTTT.

This clonotype has ten or more counts. This chain links TRBV28 with TRBJ2-7; TRBD1 might be the D (5 bases). The CDR3 runs to 12 residues. Trimming removed 10 bases from V and 3 bases from J, with 13 bases in between. Germline V gene lookup returns CDR1 MDHEN and CDR2 SYDVKM. CDR3 bases: TGTGCCACCGCAAGGGGTTACTACGAGCAGTACGTC. Residues: CATARGYYEQYV.